What follows describes a single TCR beta chain. The protocol was immunoSEQ multiplex PCR, while the TCRdb copy is restricted to in-frame clones and leaves out a portion. The table shows roughly 230,000 clones, with roughly 80% occurring only once. This entry is derived from a study of blood T cell repertoires in COVID-19. Looking at the study overall: T cells, B-cell-depleted T cells, or PBMCs supplied cDNA or gDNA.

V was pared by 0 bases and J by 6 bases, with 8 bases between. The CDR3 spans 14 residues. Germline values: CDR1 MNHEY, CDR2 SVGAGI. The chain links TRBV6-5 to TRBJ2-2; tentatively, D is TRBD1 (6 bases). The receptor was derived from a woman older than 75 with acute or convalescent COVID-19. Sequencing was done on a sample of peripheral blood. The CDR3 region is CASSYSTGPGELFF. The CDR3 region has the DNA TGTGCCAGCAGTTACTCAACAGGGCCCGGGGAGCTGTTTTTT.